This T cell receptor beta chain comes out of a study of T cell responses to AZD1222 COVID-19 vaccine. The CDR3 spans 12 residues. Germline V CDR1 and CDR2: KGHSH, LQKENI. V was trimmed by 3 bases and J by 1 base, leaving 4 bases between them. Using immunoSEQ multiplex PCR, the repertoire was profiled, and TCRdb retains in-frame clones only, with some absent. The sample lists under 130,000 clones; more than 75% were seen once. This TCR was sampled from an adult in good health. This sample comprised peripheral blood, obtained on day 0 of AZD1222 vaccination. The J gene is TRBJ2-7, the V gene TRBV18; no clear D gene. Written as DNA, the CDR3 is TGTGCCAGCTCACCCGCGTCCTACGAGCAGTACTTC. It translates to CASSPASYEQYF.